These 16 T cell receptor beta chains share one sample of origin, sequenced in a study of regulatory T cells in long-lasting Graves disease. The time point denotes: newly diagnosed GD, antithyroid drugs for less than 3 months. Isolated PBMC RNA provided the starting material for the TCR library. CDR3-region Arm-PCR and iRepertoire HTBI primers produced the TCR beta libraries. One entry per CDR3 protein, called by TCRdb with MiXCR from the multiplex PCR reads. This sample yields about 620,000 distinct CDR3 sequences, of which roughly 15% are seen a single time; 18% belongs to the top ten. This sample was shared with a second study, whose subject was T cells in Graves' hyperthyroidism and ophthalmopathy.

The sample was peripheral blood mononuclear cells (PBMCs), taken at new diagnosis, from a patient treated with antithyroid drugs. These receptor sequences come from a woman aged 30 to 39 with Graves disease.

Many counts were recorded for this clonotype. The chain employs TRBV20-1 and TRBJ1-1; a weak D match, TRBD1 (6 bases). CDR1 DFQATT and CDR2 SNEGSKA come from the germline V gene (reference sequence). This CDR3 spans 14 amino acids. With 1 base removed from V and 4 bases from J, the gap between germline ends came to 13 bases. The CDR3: CSARVQTGSTEAFF. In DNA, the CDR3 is TGCAGTGCTAGAGTCCAAACAGGGTCCACTGAAGCTTTCTTT.

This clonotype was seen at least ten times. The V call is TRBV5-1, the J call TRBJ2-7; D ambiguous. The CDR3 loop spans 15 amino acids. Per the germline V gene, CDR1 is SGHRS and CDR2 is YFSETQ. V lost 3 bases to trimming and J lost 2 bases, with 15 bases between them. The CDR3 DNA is TGCGCCAGCAGCTACCGGCATGACGGAACCTACGAGCAGTACTTC. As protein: CASSYRHDGTYEQYF.

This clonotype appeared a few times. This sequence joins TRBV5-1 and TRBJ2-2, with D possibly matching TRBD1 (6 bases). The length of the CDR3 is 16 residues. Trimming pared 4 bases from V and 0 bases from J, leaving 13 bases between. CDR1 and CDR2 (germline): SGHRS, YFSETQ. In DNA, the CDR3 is TGCGCCAGCAGCCTTACCACAGGGACGAACACCGGGGAGCTGTTTTTT. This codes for CASSLTTGTNTGELFF.

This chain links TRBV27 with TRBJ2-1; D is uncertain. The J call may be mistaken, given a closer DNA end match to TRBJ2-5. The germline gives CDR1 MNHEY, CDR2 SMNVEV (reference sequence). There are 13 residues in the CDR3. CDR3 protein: CASSPELQETQYF. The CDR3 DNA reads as TGTGCCAGCAGTCCCGAATTACAAGAGACCCAGTACTTC.

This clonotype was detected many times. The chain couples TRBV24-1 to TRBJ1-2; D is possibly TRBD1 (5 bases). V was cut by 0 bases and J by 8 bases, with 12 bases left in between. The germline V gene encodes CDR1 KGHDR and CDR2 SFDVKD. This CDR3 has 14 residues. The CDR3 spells CATSDLGREDGYTF. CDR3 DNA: TGTGCCACCAGTGATTTGGGCAGGGAAGACGGCTACACCTTC.

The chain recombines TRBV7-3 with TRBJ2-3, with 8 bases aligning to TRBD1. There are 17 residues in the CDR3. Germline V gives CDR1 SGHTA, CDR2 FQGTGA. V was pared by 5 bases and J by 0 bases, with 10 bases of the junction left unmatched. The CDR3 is CASSLNGGQGSTDTQYF. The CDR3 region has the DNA TGTGCCAGCAGCCTAAATGGAGGACAGGGAAGCACAGATACGCAGTATTTT.

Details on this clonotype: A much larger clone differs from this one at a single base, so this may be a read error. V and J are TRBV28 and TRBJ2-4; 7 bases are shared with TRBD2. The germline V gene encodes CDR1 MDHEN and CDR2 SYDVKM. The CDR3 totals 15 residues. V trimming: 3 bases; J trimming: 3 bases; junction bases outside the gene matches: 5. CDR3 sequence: CASSFGGRVKNIQYF. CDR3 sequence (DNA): TGTGCCAGCAGTTTCGGCGGGAGAGTCAAAAACATTCAGTACTTC.

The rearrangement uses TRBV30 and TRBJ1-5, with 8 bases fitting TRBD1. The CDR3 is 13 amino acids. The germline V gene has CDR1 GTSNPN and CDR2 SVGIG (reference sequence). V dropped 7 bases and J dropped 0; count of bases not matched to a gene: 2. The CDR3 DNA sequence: TGTGCCTTTACAGGGGGTAGCAATCAGCCCCAGCATTTT. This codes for CAFTGGSNQPQHF. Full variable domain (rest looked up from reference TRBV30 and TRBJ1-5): SQTIHQWPATLVQPVGSPLSLECTVEGTSNPNLYWYRQAAGRGLQLLFYSVGIGQISSEVPQNLSASRPQDRQFILSSKKLLLSDSGFYLCAFTGGSNQPQHFGDGTRLSIL.

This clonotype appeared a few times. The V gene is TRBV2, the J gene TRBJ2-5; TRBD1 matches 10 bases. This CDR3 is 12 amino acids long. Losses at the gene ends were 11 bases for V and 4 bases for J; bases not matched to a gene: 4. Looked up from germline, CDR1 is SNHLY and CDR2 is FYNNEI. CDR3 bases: TGTGCCGGAGGGACAGGGGCAGAGACCCAGTACTTC. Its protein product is CAGGTGAETQYF.

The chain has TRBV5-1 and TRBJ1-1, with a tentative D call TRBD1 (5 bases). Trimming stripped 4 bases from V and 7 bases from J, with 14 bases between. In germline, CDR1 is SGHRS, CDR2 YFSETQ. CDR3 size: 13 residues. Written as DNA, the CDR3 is TGCGCCAGCAGCATTCCCCAGGGCGGTGAAGCTTTCTTT. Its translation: CASSIPQGGEAFF.

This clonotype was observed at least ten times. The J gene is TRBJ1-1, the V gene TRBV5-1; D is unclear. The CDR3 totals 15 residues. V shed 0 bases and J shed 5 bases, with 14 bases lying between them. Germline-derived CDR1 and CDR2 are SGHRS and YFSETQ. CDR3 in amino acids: CASSLAGVIATEAFF. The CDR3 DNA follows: TGCGCCAGCAGCTTGGCCGGTGTAATTGCTACTGAAGCTTTCTTT.

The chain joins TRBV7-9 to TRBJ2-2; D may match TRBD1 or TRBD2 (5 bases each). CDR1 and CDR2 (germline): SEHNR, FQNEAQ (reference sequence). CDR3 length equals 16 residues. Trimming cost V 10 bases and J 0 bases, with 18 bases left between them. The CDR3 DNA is TGTGCCATCCAGGTGGGGGTGGCGGCGAACACCGGGGAGCTGTTTTTT. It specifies CAIQVGVAANTGELFF.

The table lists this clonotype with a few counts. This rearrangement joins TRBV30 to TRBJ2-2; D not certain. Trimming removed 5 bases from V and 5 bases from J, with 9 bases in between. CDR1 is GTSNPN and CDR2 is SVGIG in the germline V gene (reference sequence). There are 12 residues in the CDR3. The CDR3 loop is CAWPPRTGELFF. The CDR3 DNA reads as TGTGCCTGGCCTCCGAGGACCGGGGAGCTGTTTTTT.

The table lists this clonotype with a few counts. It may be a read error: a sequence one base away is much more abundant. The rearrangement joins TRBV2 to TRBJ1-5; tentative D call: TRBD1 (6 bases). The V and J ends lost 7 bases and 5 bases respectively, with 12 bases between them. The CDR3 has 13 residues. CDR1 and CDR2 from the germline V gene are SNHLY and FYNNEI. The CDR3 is CASMWTEDQPQHF. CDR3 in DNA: TGTGCCAGCATGTGGACAGAGGATCAGCCCCAGCATTTT.

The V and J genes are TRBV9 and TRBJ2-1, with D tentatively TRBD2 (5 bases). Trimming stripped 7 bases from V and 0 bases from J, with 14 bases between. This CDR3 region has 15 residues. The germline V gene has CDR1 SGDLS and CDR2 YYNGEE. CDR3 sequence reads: CASGGPVSSYNEQFF. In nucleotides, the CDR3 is TGTGCCAGCGGAGGTCCCGTAAGCTCCTACAATGAGCAGTTCTTC. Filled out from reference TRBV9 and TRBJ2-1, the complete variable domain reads DSGVTQTPKHLITATGQRVTLRCSPRSGDLSVYWYQQSLDQGLQFLIQYYNGEERAKGNILERFSAQQFPDLHSELNLSSLELGDSALYFCASGGPVSSYNEQFFGPGTRLTVL.

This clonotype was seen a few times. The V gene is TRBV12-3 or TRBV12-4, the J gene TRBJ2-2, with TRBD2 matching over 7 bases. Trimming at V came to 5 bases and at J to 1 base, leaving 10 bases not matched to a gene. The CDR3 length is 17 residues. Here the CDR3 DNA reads TGTGCCAGCAGTGACGTGGAGTCTAGCGGGAACACCGGGGAGCTGTTTTTT. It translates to CASSDVESSGNTGELFF.